The next 22 T cell receptor beta chains were all read from a single sample in a study of blood T cells in healthy people across ages (dated by TCRdb to between 2014 and 2017). Receptor amplification or capture employed 5' RACE. The run used an Illumina HiSeq 2500. A second about 7 to 12 cycle PCR used a sample-barcoded 5' primer and a J-beta primer mix. TCRdb redid the processing of the public reads, applying fastp at Q25 and MiXCR, and retained in-frame beta chains. Merged by CDR3 protein, the rows form single entries marked with the most common genes and DNA. This sample holds about 800,000 distinct CDR3 sequences; 58% were observed only once. In total, the top ten clones hold 22% of the sample. The sequencing sample was made of blood. The source of these receptors is a young man in good health.

V usage is TRBV20-1 and J usage is TRBJ1-6; the D gene is possibly TRBD1 (5 bases). The CDR3 spans 16 residues. Deletions cut 1 base from V and 7 bases from J, with 17 bases between. CDR1 and CDR2 (germline): DFQATT, SNEGSKA (reference sequence). The CDR3 region has the DNA TGCAGTGCTAGAGGTCCTCCCTCAGGGTCCAATTCACCCCTCCACTTT. Translated, it gives CSARGPPSGSNSPLHF.

This CDR3 is CASSPPSVELFF. The CDR3 DNA follows: TGTGCCAGCAGTCCCCCGAGCGTGGAGCTGTTTTTT. This chain links TRBV6-6 with TRBJ2-2; D remains unclear. The CDR3 runs 12 residues. Trimming removed 5 bases at V and 10 bases at J, with 11 bases between. Germline V lookup: CDR1 MNHNY, CDR2 SVGAGI (reference sequence).

This clonotype was detected only a few times. J is TRBJ2-1 and V is TRBV25-1, with unresolved D. CDR3 length: 18 amino acids. V dropped 3 bases and J dropped 2 bases, with 20 bases sitting between them. Germline CDR1 is MGHDK and CDR2 is SYGVNS. CDR3 sequence reads: CASSDPRIDFGTYNEQFF. The CDR3 bases are TGTGCCAGCAGTGACCCTCGTATAGATTTTGGGACCTACAATGAGCAGTTCTTC.

The chain employs TRBV5-1 and TRBJ2-1, with D perhaps matching TRBD2 (7 bases). The V end lost 1 base, the J end lost 0 bases, and 14 bases lay between the germline ends. Looked up from germline, CDR1 is SGHRS and CDR2 is YFSETQ. This CDR3 contains 17 residues. In DNA, the CDR3 is TGCGCCAGCAGCTTGTTGCGGGGGACAAGCTCCTACAATGAGCAGTTCTTC. It is translated as CASSLLRGTSSYNEQFF.

In regard to this clonotype: The junction and the germline gene differ at one end; a read error may be behind it. V is TRBV27 and J is TRBJ2-5; 7 bases map to TRBD1. The end of the DNA is better explained by TRBJ2-7, so the J call may be wrong. CDR1 MNHEY and CDR2 SMNVEV come from the germline V gene (reference sequence). The CDR3 has 13 residues. The CDR3 protein is CASGFLGGDEQYF. The CDR3 DNA follows: TGTGCCAGCGGTTTCCTAGGGGGCGACGAGCAGTACTTC.

The chain carries TRBV20-1 and TRBJ2-7, with 7 bases lining up with TRBD1. Germline-derived CDR1 and CDR2 are DFQATT and SNEGSKA (reference sequence). Unmatched junction bases numbered 11, after V lost 6 bases and J lost 3 bases. This CDR3 is 14 amino acids long. CDR3 sequence reads: CSATQGPKYYEQYF. CDR3 DNA sequence: TGCAGTGCAACACAGGGGCCGAAATACTACGAGCAGTACTTC.

The chain joins TRBV7-2 to TRBJ2-5, with TRBD2 matching over 12 bases. The CDR3 covers 15 residues. V dropped 9 bases and J dropped 1; count of bases not matched to a gene: 6. CDR1 and CDR2 (germline): SGHTA, FQGNSA. Written as DNA, the CDR3 is TGTGCCAGTGGGAGACTAGCGGGAGCCCAAGAGACCCAGTACTTC. Amino acid sequence: CASGRLAGAQETQYF. Drawing the rest from reference TRBV7-2 and TRBJ2-5, the complete variable domain is GAGVSQSPSNKVTEKGKDVELRCDPISGHTALYWYRQSLGQGLEFLIYFQGNSAPDKSGLPSDRFSAERTGGSVSTLTIQRTQQEDSAVYLCASGRLAGAQETQYFGPGTRLLVL.

This chain connects TRBV2 to TRBJ2-6; 7 positions agree with TRBD1. V lost 7 bases, J lost 2 bases, and 2 bases stayed unmatched. This CDR3 spans 14 amino acids. Germline CDR1 reads SNHLY; CDR2 reads FYNNEI. CDR3 region: CASTTGAGANVLTF. The CDR3, as DNA: TGTGCCAGCACTACAGGGGCTGGGGCCAACGTCCTGACTTTC.

The genes are TRBV20-1 and TRBJ2-5; no reliable D call. Between the trimmed V and J ends, which lost 6 bases and 0 bases, there was a span of 17 bases. The CDR3 is made up of 15 amino acids. Germline assignment: CDR1 DFQATT and CDR2 SNEGSKA (reference sequence). The CDR3 DNA reads as TGCAGTGCAACAGATAATGATTTGTACCAAGAGACCCAGTACTTC. Protein: CSATDNDLYQETQYF.

This clonotype occurred a few times. This chain joins TRBV15 and TRBJ2-7; D is undetermined. The CDR3 spans 12 residues. The germline CDR1 and CDR2 sequences are LNHNV and YYDKDF (reference sequence). V was shortened by 1 base and J by 6 bases, with 7 bases between the two germline ends. This CDR3 reads CATSRVSGEQYF. The CDR3 DNA reads as TGTGCCACCAGCAGAGTTTCCGGCGAGCAGTACTTC.

This clonotype showed up just a few times. The genes are TRBV7-9 and TRBJ2-1, with D possibly called TRBD1 or TRBD2 (5 bases each). Germline loops: CDR1 SEHNR, CDR2 FQNEAQ (reference sequence). The V end was cut by 5 bases, the J end by 3 bases, with 17 bases between. The CDR3 sequence is 16 residues long. The CDR3 coding sequence is TGTGCCAGCAGCACTGAGGCCGGGACCAGCTACAATGAGCAGTTCTTC. Translating gives CASSTEAGTSYNEQFF. Full variable domain (remainder filled in from reference TRBV7-9 and TRBJ2-1): DTGVSQNPRHKITKRGQNVTFRCDPISEHNRLYWYRQTLGQGPEFLTYFQNEAQLEKSRLLSDRFSAERPKGSFSTLEIQRTEQGDSAMYLCASSTEAGTSYNEQFFGPGTRLTVL.

The gene calls are TRBV7-2 and TRBJ2-7, with 11 bases lining up with TRBD2. V lost 5 bases, J lost 0 bases, and 12 bases stayed unmatched. In germline, CDR1 is SGHTA, CDR2 FQGNSA. This CDR3 region has 18 residues. In nucleotides, the CDR3 is TGTGCCAGCAGCCCGCGACTAGCGGGGCAGGTCTACTCCTACGAGCAGTACTTC. Protein: CASSPRLAGQVYSYEQYF.

The rearrangement links TRBV7-8 to TRBJ2-5, with TRBD1 identical over 7 bases. Losses at the gene ends were 5 bases for V and 4 bases for J; bases not matched to a gene: 13. Germline CDR1 reads SGHVS; CDR2 reads FQNEAQ. The CDR3 is made up of 16 amino acids. For the CDR3, the DNA is TGTGCCAGCAGCACTACAGGGGCCATGGGTGGAGAGACCCAGTACTTC. It specifies CASSTTGAMGGETQYF.

The CDR3 bases are TGTGCCAGCAGGCGACTAGCGGCAAGTGCAGATACGCAGTATTTT. It codes for CASRRLAASADTQYF. This rearrangement joins TRBV6-6 to TRBJ2-3; 9 bases align to TRBD2. Per the germline V gene, CDR1 is MNHNY and CDR2 is SVGAGI (reference sequence). The CDR3 runs 15 residues. Unmatched junction bases numbered 8, after V lost 6 bases and J lost 4 bases.

This clonotype was found a few times. The rearrangement uses TRBV30 and TRBJ2-1; D ambiguous. This CDR3 region has 12 residues. Trimming shortened V by 4 bases and J by 0 bases, and 4 bases separated the two germline ends. Germline-derived CDR1 and CDR2 are GTSNPN and SVGIG (reference sequence). The CDR3 loop reads CAWTYSYNEQFF. The CDR3 DNA reads as TGTGCCTGGACTTACTCCTACAATGAGCAGTTCTTC.

This clonotype was seen repeatedly, ten times or more. V gene TRBV7-9 combines with J gene TRBJ2-5, with 10 bases aligning to TRBD1. After removal of 1 base from V and 5 bases from J, the junction contained 7 bases not matched to a gene. CDR1 is SEHNR, CDR2 FQNEAQ, per germline (reference sequence). This CDR3 region has 16 residues. CDR3 DNA: TGTGCCAGCAGCTTAGGGGACAGGGGTTCTAGGGAGACCCAGTACTTC. Translated: CASSLGDRGSRETQYF.

This chain connects TRBV20-1 to TRBJ1-5, with D maybe TRBD1 (5 bases). The germline gives CDR1 DFQATT, CDR2 SNEGSKA (reference sequence). This CDR3 is 12 amino acids long. The V end was cut by 5 bases, the J end by 4 bases, with 9 bases between. The chain's CDR3 is CSAQGVNQPQHF. CDR3 bases: TGCAGTGCTCAGGGAGTGAATCAGCCCCAGCATTTT.

This chain connects TRBV27 to TRBJ2-1; either TRBD1 or TRBD2 may fit D (5 bases each). Per germline, CDR1 MNHEY and CDR2 SMNVEV (reference sequence). The CDR3 contains 14 residues. Trimming removed 7 bases at V and 0 bases at J, with 10 bases between. The CDR3 protein is CASNGAGSYNEQFF. CDR3 bases: TGTGCCAGCAACGGGGCGGGCTCCTACAATGAGCAGTTCTTC.

This clonotype was seen only a few times. The gene calls are TRBV29-1 and TRBJ2-1, with a possible D match to TRBD2 (7 bases). CDR3 size: 12 residues. Trimming pared 5 bases from V and 10 bases from J, leaving 15 bases between. The germline V gene has CDR1 SQVTM and CDR2 ANQGSEA. The CDR3 DNA sequence: TGCAGCGTTCGGGGGGCTCCAAGGGAGCAGTTCTTC. This gives the protein CSVRGAPREQFF.

V is TRBV12-3 or TRBV12-4 and J is TRBJ1-6; 7 bases match TRBD1. J was trimmed by 10 bases and V by 6 bases; bases with no gene match: 6. This CDR3 is built from 13 residues. The CDR3 sequence: CASRLTGYSPLHF. CDR3 bases: TGTGCCAGCAGACTGACAGGGTACTCACCCCTCCACTTT.

V gene TRBV10-3 combines with J gene TRBJ1-2; a weak D match, TRBD1 (5 bases). V dropped 5 bases and J dropped 4 bases, with 14 bases sitting between them. Germline CDR1 reads ENHRY; CDR2 reads SYGVKD. The CDR3 is 14 residues long. CDR3 DNA sequence: TGTGCCATCAGTCTAGGGGCCCCCAGCTATGGCTACACCTTC. Protein product: CAISLGAPSYGYTF.

The chain uses TRBV20-1 and TRBJ2-5, with 7 bases lining up with TRBD1. The CDR3 contains 14 residues. Germline CDR1 reads DFQATT; CDR2 reads SNEGSKA (reference sequence). J was trimmed by 7 bases and V by 3 bases; bases with no gene match: 11. CDR3 sequence (DNA): TGCAGTGCTAGGGACAGGACCCTTTTCGGGACCCAGTACTTC. It encodes CSARDRTLFGTQYF.